This T cell receptor beta chain was captured in a study of blood T cell repertoires in COVID-19. Turning to the study itself: Sites across the United States, Italy and Spain contributed samples from acute and convalescent COVID-19.

Per the authors' pipeline: Reference gene primer amplification yielded estimated nucleated cell counts. Sequenced by immunoSEQ multiplex PCR; TCRdb stores in-frame clones only, minus some. That table gives V, J and clone size, and the DNA gave D and trimming. The table includes about 200,000 clones, 86% detected once. The CDR3 loop spans 14 amino acids. The germline V gene has CDR1 SQVTM and CDR2 ANQGSEA. Trimming took off 7 bases at V and 0 bases at J, with 16 bases between the two ends. Recruits, aged about 18 to 89 years, lived in 20 to 30 US areas. Cohorts were determined from participant-reported clinical history.

The chain recombines TRBV29-1 with TRBJ2-7; maybe TRBD2 (6 bases). The TCR originated in a man between 40 and 49 years old with acute COVID-19. Sequencing was done on a sample of PBMCs or T cells enriched from blood (not recorded which). DNA for the CDR3: TGCAGCGCTTCGGGGGAAGCGAGCTCCTACGAGCAGTACTTC. It specifies CSASGEASSYEQYF.